Each of the 29 T cell receptor beta chains below was sequenced from the same sample in a study of shared clonotypes between healthy human individuals. Measured with immunoSEQ multiplex PCR; TCRdb has only the in-frame clones, and not every one. The sample lists approximately 1.1 million clones; around 78% were seen once. The sample consisted of memory CD4+ T cells from PBMCs. Noted subset: CD45RA-negative fraction. Receptor source: a young man in good health. Some clones in this sample may be carry-over from other donors' samples.

In regard to this clone: Other DNA sequences in this specimen translate into the identical CDR3. V usage is TRBV6-1 and J usage is TRBJ1-5; D is perhaps TRBD1 (6 bases). CDR1 and CDR2 (germline): MNHNS, SASEGT. CDR3 length equals 12 residues. V dropped 8 bases and J dropped 3 bases, with 8 bases sitting between them. CDR3 coding DNA: TGTGCCAGCCGGGGGCCCAATCAGCCCCAGCATTTT. It is translated as CASRGPNQPQHF.

The chain is built from TRBV2 and TRBJ2-3, with TRBD2 matching 10 bases. J was trimmed by 2 bases and V by 6 bases; bases with no gene match: 8. CDR1 and CDR2 (germline): SNHLY, FYNNEI. The CDR3 has 16 amino acids. CDR3 sequence: CASRSSSGGITDTQYF. DNA of the CDR3: TGTGCCAGCAGGTCCTCTAGCGGGGGAATCACAGATACGCAGTATTTT.

The chain combines TRBV9 with TRBJ2-3; D is ambiguous. V dropped 0 bases and J dropped 2 bases, with 7 bases sitting between them. Germline V gene data show CDR1 as SGDLS and CDR2 as YYNGEE. This CDR3 is 14 amino acids long. In DNA form, the CDR3 reads TGTGCCAGCAGCGTAGTAAGTACCACAGATACGCAGTATTTT. This encodes CASSVVSTTDTQYF.

Remarks on this clone: The same CDR3 is also encoded by other DNA sequences in this sample. CDR3 protein: CASSLSARGNTEAFF. The CDR3 region has the DNA TGTGCCAGCAGCTTGTCTGCCAGGGGGAACACTGAAGCTTTCTTT. V usage is TRBV11-1 and J usage is TRBJ1-1; D perhaps matches TRBD1 (6 bases). Germline lookup yields CDR1 SGHAT and CDR2 FQDESV (reference sequence). V was cut by 3 bases and J by 1 base, with 12 bases left in between. The CDR3 is 15 amino acids.

This clone was found once. V is TRBV5-5 and J is TRBJ2-1; possible D gene TRBD1, 5 bases. Looked up from germline, CDR1 is SGHKS and CDR2 is YYEKEE (reference sequence). V dropped 0 bases and J dropped 3 bases, with 10 bases sitting between them. CDR3 length equals 15 residues. This chain's CDR3 is CASSLVRGNYNEQFF. The CDR3 DNA follows: TGTGCCAGCAGCTTGGTTAGGGGTAACTACAATGAGCAGTTCTTC.

The CDR3 coding sequence is TGTGCCAGCAGCTTAGAAGGTGGCTCGGGGCAGTACTTC. Translated: CASSLEGGSGQYF. The rearrangement joins TRBV7-2 to TRBJ2-7, with D unresolved. Trimming stripped 1 base from V and 9 bases from J, with 13 bases between. CDR1 is SGHTA, CDR2 FQGNSA, per germline. CDR3 length: 13 residues.

The rearrangement links TRBV28 to TRBJ2-3; tentative D call: TRBD2 (7 bases). CDR3 length equals 16 residues. Germline loops: CDR1 MDHEN, CDR2 SYDVKM. Trimming left V 11 bases short and J 5 bases short, with 26 bases between. CDR3 residues: CAGRGAVGATEDTQYF. CDR3 DNA sequence: TGTGCCGGCCGGGGGGCAGTGGGGGCGACTGAAGATACGCAGTATTTT. Combining the CDR3 with reference TRBV28 and TRBJ2-3 gives the whole variable domain DVKVTQSSRYLVKRTGEKVFLECVQDMDHENMFWYRQDPGLGLRLIYFSYDVKMKEKGDIPEGYSVSREKKERFSLILESASTNQTSMYLCAGRGAVGATEDTQYFGPGTRLTVL.

The chain links TRBV11-3 to TRBJ2-1, with 8 nucleotides matching TRBD2. Looked up from germline, CDR1 is SGHNT and CDR2 is YENEEA. The trim removed 5 bases at V and 6 bases at J, leaving 9 bases unmatched. The CDR3 covers 15 residues. CDR3 sequence reads: CASSPRAGGGNEQFF. CDR3 sequence (DNA): TGTGCCAGCAGCCCCCGTGCGGGAGGAGGCAATGAGCAGTTCTTC.

The chain has TRBV15 and TRBJ1-2; D possibly corresponds to TRBD1 (6 bases). Germline values: CDR1 LNHNV, CDR2 YYDKDF (reference sequence). The CDR3 is 14 residues long. Trimming took 1 base from V and 6 from J, leaving 12 bases between them. CDR3 sequence reads: CATSRVGGANGYTF. As DNA, the CDR3 is TGTGCCACCAGCAGAGTCGGGGGCGCGAATGGCTACACCTTC.

The sample holds a few counts of this clone. This chain uses TRBV28 with TRBJ2-1, with TRBD2 identical over 12 bases. J gave up 8 bases and V 5 bases, and 10 bases lay outside the gene matches. The CDR3 is made up of 16 amino acids. Looked up from germline, CDR1 is MDHEN and CDR2 is SYDVKM. The CDR3 is CASSPRLAGARHEQFF. CDR3 coding DNA: TGTGCCAGCAGTCCCCGACTAGCGGGAGCCCGACATGAGCAGTTCTTC.

At least ten counts were recorded for this clone. The V and J genes are TRBV9 and TRBJ2-3, with 8 bases fitting TRBD1. The CDR3 runs 16 residues. The trim removed 4 bases at V and 4 bases at J, leaving 11 bases unmatched. Looked up from germline, CDR1 is SGDLS and CDR2 is YYNGEE. The chain's CDR3 is CASSKGQGPSPDTQYF. In DNA, the CDR3 is TGTGCCAGCAGCAAAGGACAGGGCCCCTCCCCAGATACGCAGTATTTT.

Notes on this clone: The same CDR3 is also encoded by other DNA sequences in this sample. The rearrangement joins TRBV11-3 to TRBJ2-7, with 7 positions matching TRBD2. Germline V gene sequence: CDR1 SGHNT, CDR2 YENEEA. This CDR3 region has 14 residues. V shed 3 bases and J 0 bases; nucleotides not matched to a gene: 2. CDR3 amino acids: CASSLGGSSYEQYF. The CDR3 coding sequence is TGTGCCAGCAGCTTGGGGGGGAGCTCCTACGAGCAGTACTTC.

Only a few counts were recorded for this clone. The J gene is TRBJ1-1, the V gene TRBV10-2; no clear D gene. The CDR3 spans 15 residues. From germline, CDR1 is WSHSY and CDR2 SAAADI. Trimming left V 2 bases short and J 0 bases short, with 10 bases between. The CDR3 reads CASSEKGLMNTEAFF. The CDR3 region has the DNA TGCGCCAGCAGTGAGAAGGGCCTGATGAACACTGAAGCTTTCTTT.

This chain uses TRBV11-3 with TRBJ2-1; D may be TRBD1 or TRBD2 (5 bases each). The CDR3 loop spans 13 amino acids. Germline V gives CDR1 SGHNT, CDR2 YENEEA. The ends were cut back, 5 bases at V and 9 bases at J, with 14 bases in the middle. CDR3 sequence (DNA): TGTGCCAGCAGCCCCCATGCAGGGACTGAGCAGTTCTTC. It codes for CASSPHAGTEQFF.

The chain is built from TRBV7-9 and TRBJ2-1; tentatively, D is TRBD1 (6 bases). This CDR3 region has 15 residues. Trimming removed 2 bases from V and 4 bases from J, with 12 bases in between. Germline loops: CDR1 SEHNR, CDR2 FQNEAQ (reference sequence). The chain's CDR3 is CASSLWGRGYNEQFF. As DNA, the CDR3 is TGTGCCAGCAGCTTATGGGGAAGGGGGTACAATGAGCAGTTCTTC.

This chain connects TRBV29-1 to TRBJ2-2, with TRBD1 matching over 7 bases. Looked up from germline, CDR1 is SQVTM and CDR2 is ANQGSEA. The CDR3 spans 14 residues. V dropped 5 bases and J dropped 4; count of bases not matched to a gene: 7. The CDR3 nucleotides are TGCAGCGTTACAGACAGGACAGGCACCGGGGAGCTGTTTTTT. Its translation is CSVTDRTGTGELFF.

Only a few counts were recorded for this clone. The chain joins TRBV4-1 to TRBJ1-1; maybe TRBD1 (5 bases). The CDR3 covers 15 residues. Germline V gene lookup returns CDR1 MGHRA and CDR2 YSYEKL. V was trimmed by 4 bases and J by 0 bases, leaving 12 bases between them. The CDR3 sequence: CASSPYQGMNTEAFF. CDR3 bases: TGCGCCAGCAGCCCTTATCAGGGTATGAACACTGAAGCTTTCTTT.

The V call is TRBV11-3, the J call TRBJ1-2; 8 nucleotides line up with TRBD1. Germline assignment: CDR1 SGHNT and CDR2 YENEEA. This CDR3 spans 12 amino acids. J was trimmed by 12 bases and V by 4 bases; bases with no gene match: 7. CDR3 in amino acids: CASSSAGQGHTF. Written as DNA, the CDR3 is TGTGCCAGCAGCTCTGCCGGACAGGGTCACACCTTC.

The rearrangement links TRBV15 to TRBJ1-5; D is perhaps TRBD1 (6 bases). From germline, CDR1 is LNHNV and CDR2 YYDKDF (reference sequence). Trimming pared 0 bases from V and 6 bases from J, leaving 12 bases between. The CDR3 length is 15 residues. CDR3 in DNA: TGTGCCACCAGCAGAGATGGACAGTCCCCTCAGCCCCAGCATTTT. This encodes CATSRDGQSPQPQHF. The full variable domain, in which reference TRBV15 and TRBJ1-5 provide the parts outside the CDR3, is DAMVIQNPRYQVTQFGKPVTLSCSQTLNHNVMYWYQQKSSQAPKLLFHYYDKDFNNEADTPDNFQSRRPNTSFCFLDIRSPGLGDTAMYLCATSRDGQSPQPQHFGDGTRLSIL.

The chain employs TRBV7-2 and TRBJ2-7; TRBD1 aligns across 9 bases. Germline-derived CDR1 and CDR2 are SGHTA and FQGNSA. This CDR3 region has 15 residues. With 5 bases clipped from V and 0 bases from J, the junction kept 5 bases outside the gene matches. The CDR3: CASSVGTGSSYEQYF. CDR3 in DNA: TGTGCCAGCAGCGTAGGGACAGGGAGCTCCTACGAGCAGTACTTC.

The count of this clone is one. The chain joins TRBV5-1 to TRBJ1-1; perhaps TRBD1 as D (6 bases). The CDR3 covers 17 residues. Germline CDR1 reads SGHRS; CDR2 reads YFSETQ. V gave up 0 bases and J gave up 6 bases, with 21 bases separating them. This chain's CDR3 is CASSLARAGATISEAFF. The CDR3, as DNA: TGCGCCAGCAGCTTGGCGAGGGCAGGGGCGACCATTTCTGAAGCTTTCTTT.

The chain couples TRBV18 to TRBJ1-5, with 10 bases that match TRBD1. V lost 5 bases and J lost 3; bases outside the gene matches: 4. Germline lookup yields CDR1 KGHSH and CDR2 LQKENI. This CDR3 has 15 amino acids. The CDR3 DNA reads as TGTGCCAGCTCATGGACAGGGGGAAACAATCAGCCCCAGCATTTT. Protein sequence: CASSWTGGNNQPQHF.

This chain uses TRBV7-3 with TRBJ2-7; tentative D call: TRBD1 (6 bases). Looked up from germline, CDR1 is SGHTA and CDR2 is FQGTGA. This CDR3 comprises 13 residues. Trimming stripped 5 bases from V and 5 bases from J, with 13 bases between. The CDR3 DNA reads as TGTGCCAGCAGCCCTACAGGGTATCACGAGCAGTACTTC. This gives the protein CASSPTGYHEQYF.

J is TRBJ1-2 and V is TRBV19; possibly TRBD1 for D (5 bases). Germline V gene lookup returns CDR1 LNHDA and CDR2 SQIVND (reference sequence). The V gene lost 2 bases and the J gene lost 4 bases, with 14 bases spanning the gap. The CDR3 consists of 15 residues. Written as DNA, the CDR3 is TGTGCCAGTAGTATAAGCGTGGGGGGATCCTATGGCTACACCTTC. This encodes CASSISVGGSYGYTF.

This clone occurred a few times. This sequence joins TRBV9 and TRBJ2-1, with TRBD1 matching over 7 bases. CDR3 size: 15 residues. V was pared by 0 bases and J by 5 bases, with 5 bases of the junction left unmatched. Germline V gives CDR1 SGDLS, CDR2 YYNGEE. The CDR3 protein is CASSVETGDHNEQFF. The DNA for the CDR3 is TGTGCCAGCAGCGTAGAAACAGGGGACCACAATGAGCAGTTCTTC. The full variable domain, rest sourced from reference TRBV9 and TRBJ2-1, is DSGVTQTPKHLITATGQRVTLRCSPRSGDLSVYWYQQSLDQGLQFLIQYYNGEERAKGNILERFSAQQFPDLHSELNLSSLELGDSALYFCASSVETGDHNEQFFGPGTRLTVL.

The chain recombines TRBV2 with TRBJ1-2, with 8 bases lining up with TRBD1. There are 15 residues in the CDR3. J was trimmed by 4 bases and V by 6 bases; bases with no gene match: 10. Germline CDR1 is SNHLY and CDR2 is FYNNEI. The CDR3 DNA reads as TGTGCCAGCAGCCCGACGGACAGGGTCTCCTATGGCTACACCTTC. Translation: CASSPTDRVSYGYTF.

V gene TRBV7-2 combines with J gene TRBJ1-5; D gene ambiguous. Germline-derived CDR1 and CDR2 are SGHTA and FQGNSA. The CDR3 runs 15 residues. The V end was cut by 1 base, the J end by 1 base, with 8 bases between. Written as DNA, the CDR3 is TGTGCCAGCAGCTTAGTCAGTCGGAGCAATCAGCCCCAGCATTTT. This translates into CASSLVSRSNQPQHF.

The rearrangement uses TRBV7-9 and TRBJ1-4, with D tentatively TRBD1 (5 bases). CDR1 is SEHNR, CDR2 FQNEAQ, per germline (reference sequence). Trimming took off 1 base at V and 7 bases at J, with 10 bases between the two ends. CDR3 length: 14 amino acids. This CDR3 reads CASSLVRDGEKLFF. The CDR3 DNA sequence: TGTGCCAGCAGCTTAGTCAGGGATGGTGAAAAACTGTTTTTT.

The chain joins TRBV28 to TRBJ1-5, with D hard to call. Germline V gives CDR1 MDHEN, CDR2 SYDVKM. The CDR3 consists of 14 residues. The V gene lost 5 bases and the J gene lost 0 bases, with 8 bases spanning the gap. The CDR3 protein is CASSTVYSNQPQHF. In DNA form, the CDR3 reads TGTGCCAGCAGTACAGTTTATAGCAATCAGCCCCAGCATTTT.